The entry below describes one T cell receptor (beta chain). This entry belongs to a study of neoadjuvant anti-PD-1 for oral cavity cancer. Produced via immunoSEQ multiplex PCR; TCRdb's table is partial and in-frame only. The repertoire holds some 15,000 clones, with more than 65% as singletons. This TCR was sampled from a person aged 35 to 85 with oral cavity squamous cell carcinoma. Sequenced material: PBMCs, taken before nivolumab (anti-PD-1) treatment.

DNA of the CDR3: TGTGCCAGCGCCCGGCAGACAGGCAATGAAAAACTGTTTTTT. As protein: CASARQTGNEKLFF. This sequence joins TRBV7-2 and TRBJ1-4; tentative D call: TRBD1 (6 bases). Trimming cost V 8 bases and J 5 bases, with 15 bases left between them. Germline V CDR1 and CDR2: SGHTA, FQGNSA. This CDR3 has 14 residues.